These T cell receptor beta chains were read from a single sample in a study of chemoradiotherapy in HPV16-positive cancers. Data came from immunoSEQ multiplex PCR; TCRdb stores just in-frame clones and leaves some out. The sample consists of nearly 35,000 clones, around 92% of them appearing once. The sample here was blood, taken from a patient who underwent chemoradiotherapy. The receptors come from a human donor with HPV-associated anogenital cancer. CDR3s leave out the opening cysteine and the closing phenylalanine or tryptophan.

j_gene,v_gene,CDR3aa
TRBJ2-7,TRBV6-1,ASSEGLAGAYEQY
TRBJ2-1,TRBV7-9,ASSLALAGGPF
TRBJ2-5,TRBV7-9,ASSLALVGETQY
TRBJ2-7,TRBV19,ASRTTSGMEQY
TRBJ1-5,TRBV7-2,ASSLEGRGRNQPQH
TRBJ2-7,TRBV11-3,ASSLAAGTNEQY
TRBJ2-7,TRBV11-1,ASGGVPYEQY
TRBJ2-3,TRBV2,ASSVQGGSTDTQY
TRBJ2-7,TRBV10-3,AINFGNRDRAYEQY
TRBJ2-5,TRBV5-1,ASSQGTEETQY
TRBJ1-2,TRBV5-3,ARSLMVSDRPVGLYGYT
TRBJ2-2,TRBV11-2,ASRRATWDLNTGELF
TRBJ2-3,TRBV5-1,ASSLGRGFDTQY
TRBJ2-5,TRBV11-2,ASSSDRGETQY
TRBJ1-2,TRBV18,ASSPSPSKVGFGYT